The 29 T cell receptor beta chains presented below share a single source sample, sequenced in a study of blood T cells in healthy people across ages. The use of a sample-barcoded 5' primer and a J-beta primer mix characterized a second PCR of roughly 7 to 12 cycles. TCRdb re-called the 5' RACE reads with MiXCR, one entry per CDR3 protein. The repertoire holds 730,000 or so distinct CDR3 sequences, with 40% to 45% as singletons. The specimen was blood. The receptors were sampled from an elderly man in good health.

This clonotype was observed a handful of times. The chain carries TRBV4-2 and TRBJ2-1; D ambiguous. The V gene lost 1 base and the J gene lost 2 bases, with 9 bases spanning the gap. Germline assignment: CDR1 LGHNA and CDR2 YNFKEQ. There are 15 residues in the CDR3. CDR3 sequence (DNA): TGTGCCAGCAGCCAAGTGGGTAATGCCTACAATGAGCAGTTCTTC. This gives the protein CASSQVGNAYNEQFF.

This clonotype has more than one count but fewer than ten. The V gene is TRBV5-1, the J gene TRBJ2-2; 8 nucleotides line up with TRBD1. The CDR3 runs to 16 residues. Trimming at V came to 4 bases and at J to 0 bases, leaving 5 bases not matched to a gene. Germline assignment: CDR1 SGHRS and CDR2 YFSETQ. This CDR3 is CASSPGTGSNTGELFF. In DNA form, the CDR3 reads TGCGCCAGCAGCCCCGGGACAGGTTCGAACACCGGGGAGCTGTTTTTT.

The chain joins TRBV20-1 to TRBJ1-5; D is uncertain. Looked up from germline, CDR1 is DFQATT and CDR2 is SNEGSKA (reference sequence). This CDR3 has 17 residues. Trimming stripped 1 base from V and 0 bases from J, with 16 bases between. As DNA, the CDR3 is TGCAGTGCTAGAGGTCCTCGAGGGCCCTATAGCAATCAGCCCCAGCATTTT. Translation gives CSARGPRGPYSNQPQHF.

The chain employs TRBV6-5 and TRBJ1-1; D is undetermined. Trimming shortened V by 6 bases and J by 3 bases, and 17 bases separated the two germline ends. Germline-derived CDR1 and CDR2 are MNHEY and SVGAGI. The CDR3 is made up of 15 amino acids. The DNA of the CDR3 is TGTGCCAGCAGCTCTCAGCGGGGTGGAGACACTGAAGCTTTCTTT. Protein product: CASSSQRGGDTEAFF.

This clonotype has only a few counts. This chain links TRBV7-2 with TRBJ2-7; D is uncertain. This CDR3 spans 15 amino acids. V gave up 3 bases and J gave up 2 bases, with 14 bases separating them. Germline lookup yields CDR1 SGHTA and CDR2 FQGNSA. The CDR3 sequence: CASSLGSQATYEQYF. The CDR3 coding sequence is TGTGCCAGCAGCTTGGGCAGTCAGGCTACCTACGAGCAGTACTTC.

V and J are TRBV20-1 and TRBJ1-1, with 11 bases identical to TRBD1. Looked up from germline, CDR1 is DFQATT and CDR2 is SNEGSKA (reference sequence). The CDR3 consists of 15 residues. With V trimmed by 5 bases and J by 4 bases, 9 bases remained unmatched. CDR3 amino acids: CSAPGTGGLGTEAFF. Here the CDR3 DNA reads TGCAGTGCTCCCGGGACAGGGGGACTTGGCACTGAAGCTTTCTTT.

The V gene is TRBV6-4, the J gene TRBJ2-2, with no clear D. Trimming removed 5 bases at V and 1 base at J, with 8 bases between. Germline CDR1 MRHNA, CDR2 SNTAGT. The CDR3 totals 14 residues. The CDR3 DNA sequence: TGTGCCAGCAGTCCGGAACGGAACACCGGGGAGCTGTTTTTT. It translates to CASSPERNTGELFF.

There are a few counts of this clonotype. The J gene is TRBJ2-6, the V gene TRBV4-3; 7 bases are a match to TRBD1. Trimming removed 5 bases from V and 0 bases from J; junction bases left unmatched: 4. This CDR3 is built from 16 residues. Germline CDR1 and CDR2: LGHNA and YSLEER. The CDR3 sequence: CASSAHRGSGANVLTF. In nucleotides, the CDR3 is TGCGCCAGCAGCGCACACAGGGGCTCTGGGGCCAACGTCCTGACTTTC.

The rearrangement joins TRBV7-9 to TRBJ2-3; D might be TRBD1 or TRBD2, each matching 5 bases. This CDR3 region has 15 residues. The germline gives CDR1 SEHNR, CDR2 FQNEAQ (reference sequence). Trimming removed 1 base at V and 6 bases at J, with 14 bases between. DNA of the CDR3: TGTGCCAGCAGCTTAGTTTCCAGGGAGAGGGATACGCAGTATTTT. It codes for CASSLVSRERDTQYF.

V gene TRBV7-3 combines with J gene TRBJ2-6, with D hard to call. From germline, CDR1 is SGHTA and CDR2 FQGTGA. Trimming removed 5 bases from V and 2 bases from J, with 10 bases in between. This CDR3 has 15 amino acids. CDR3 coding DNA: TGTGCCAGCAGCCCAGACGCACCTGGGGCCAACGTCCTGACTTTC. Amino acid sequence: CASSPDAPGANVLTF.

This clonotype was observed a few times. The gene calls are TRBV6-1 and TRBJ2-3; a weak D match, TRBD2 (5 bases). CDR1 is MNHNS and CDR2 is SASEGT in the germline V gene. V dropped 5 bases and J dropped 6 bases, with 12 bases sitting between them. This CDR3 spans 13 amino acids. The CDR3 nucleotides read TGTGCCAGCAGTCCACGGACTCAGGATACGCAGTATTTT. It encodes CASSPRTQDTQYF.

This clonotype has more than one count but fewer than ten. The J gene is TRBJ1-3, the V gene TRBV12-3 or TRBV12-4; D gene unclear. V lost 1 base, J lost 3 bases, and 7 bases lay in between. There are 14 residues in the CDR3. CDR3 coding DNA: TGTGCCAGCAGTTTAGAGGCGGATGGAAACACCATATATTTT. This encodes CASSLEADGNTIYF.

The sample holds a few counts of this clonotype. The J gene is TRBJ2-3, the V gene TRBV6-1, with D possibly matching TRBD2 (7 bases). Deletions cut 2 bases from V and 5 bases from J, with 14 bases between. Germline assignment: CDR1 MNHNS and CDR2 SASEGT. The CDR3 runs to 15 residues. CDR3 sequence (DNA): TGTGCCAGCAGTGAATTGGGGGGGCGGGTAGATACGCAGTATTTT. Amino acids: CASSELGGRVDTQYF.

The chain couples TRBV20-1 to TRBJ2-5, with D tentatively TRBD1 (6 bases). Trimming cost V 6 bases and J 2 bases, with 13 bases left between them. This CDR3 has 13 amino acids. Germline CDR1 DFQATT, CDR2 SNEGSKA (reference sequence). The CDR3 DNA sequence: TGCAGTGCCACTAACAGGGCTCAAGAGACCCAGTACTTC. This gives the protein CSATNRAQETQYF.

This chain uses TRBV3-1 with TRBJ2-3, with a tentative D call TRBD2 (5 bases). This CDR3 contains 15 residues. Germline CDR1 reads LGHDT; CDR2 reads YNNKEL (reference sequence). V lost 0 bases and J 4 bases, leaving 11 bases between the germline ends. CDR3 in DNA: TGTGCCAGCAGCCAAGAGAGAGGGCTCTCAGATACGCAGTATTTT. Encoded protein: CASSQERGLSDTQYF.

At least ten counts were recorded for this clonotype. The chain recombines TRBV12-3 or TRBV12-4 with TRBJ2-1, with TRBD1 matching 8 bases. This CDR3 contains 13 residues. The V and J ends lost 7 bases and 4 bases, in that order; junction bases with no gene match: 3. CDR3 in DNA: TGTGCCAGCAATCGACAGGGGTACAATGAGCAGTTCTTC. Protein product: CASNRQGYNEQFF.

The chain employs TRBV5-1 and TRBJ2-7, with TRBD2 matching over 9 bases. Germline assignment: CDR1 SGHRS and CDR2 YFSETQ. This CDR3 comprises 15 residues. After removal of 4 bases from V and 0 bases from J, the junction contained 5 bases not matched to a gene. For the CDR3, the DNA is TGCGCCAGCAGCATTAGCGGGAGTCGCTCCTACGAGCAGTACTTC. Amino acids: CASSISGSRSYEQYF.

This chain uses TRBV20-1 with TRBJ1-1; weak D call: TRBD1 (6 bases). The CDR3 is 14 amino acids. V shed 4 bases and J shed 5 bases, with 17 bases lying between them. Germline values: CDR1 DFQATT, CDR2 SNEGSKA (reference sequence). The CDR3 DNA sequence: TGCAGTGCTATAGGGACCCCCGGGACAACTGAAGCTTTCTTT. This sequence encodes CSAIGTPGTTEAFF.

This clonotype was detected ten times or more. The chain recombines TRBV12-3 or TRBV12-4 with TRBJ1-4; D perhaps matches TRBD1 (6 bases). There are 14 residues in the CDR3. Trimming took off 6 bases at V and 7 bases at J, with 15 bases between the two ends. Here the CDR3 reads CASRSPGQLEKLFF. The CDR3 region has the DNA TGTGCCAGCAGGTCTCCGGGACAACTTGAAAAACTGTTTTTT.

A few counts support this clonotype. CDR3 DNA: TGTGCCATCAGTGAGTCGGGCAGCGTAATTAGCACAGATACGCAGTATTTT. Translation gives CAISESGSVISTDTQYF. This chain uses TRBV10-3 with TRBJ2-3; D gene ambiguous. Trimming stripped 0 bases from V and 0 bases from J, with 13 bases between. Germline V gives CDR1 ENHRY, CDR2 SYGVKD. This CDR3 spans 17 amino acids.

This clonotype was detected many times. This chain links TRBV7-3 with TRBJ2-1; 8 nucleotides line up with TRBD2. V lost 2 bases to trimming and J lost 6 bases; unmatched junction nucleotides: 6. There are 15 residues in the CDR3. Germline-derived CDR1 and CDR2 are SGHTA and FQGTGA. CDR3 in DNA: TGTGCCAGCAGCTTACTGGCGGGAGGATTCAATGAGCAGTTCTTC. Its translation is CASSLLAGGFNEQFF.

As DNA, the CDR3 is TGTGCCAGCTCACCACTTGCGGTTGGGGATCAGCCCCAGCATTTT. Encoded protein: CASSPLAVGDQPQHF. V gene TRBV18 combines with J gene TRBJ1-5, with no clear D. Between the trimmed V and J ends, which lost 1 base and 5 bases, there was a span of 12 bases. Looked up from germline, CDR1 is KGHSH and CDR2 is LQKENI. The CDR3 is made up of 15 amino acids.

The V and J genes are TRBV29-1 and TRBJ1-1; a possible D gene is TRBD1 (5 bases). Per the germline V gene, CDR1 is SQVTM and CDR2 is ANQGSEA. The CDR3 consists of 13 residues. CDR3 region: CVFLGVMNTEAFF. As DNA, the CDR3 is TGCGTCTTTTTGGGGGTAATGAACACTGAAGCTTTCTTT.

There are a few counts of this clonotype. J is TRBJ1-2 and V is TRBV6-6; unclear D gene. There are 12 residues in the CDR3. Germline V lookup: CDR1 MNHNY, CDR2 SVGAGI (reference sequence). The V gene lost 6 bases and the J gene lost 6 bases, with 11 bases spanning the gap. DNA for the CDR3: TGTGCCAGCAGCTCTCGCCTCCATGGCTACACCTTC. Translating gives CASSSRLHGYTF.

The chain combines TRBV7-3 with TRBJ2-1; 9 bases match TRBD2. The CDR3 totals 15 residues. From germline, CDR1 is SGHTA and CDR2 FQGTGA. Losses at the gene ends were 0 bases for V and 7 bases for J; bases not matched to a gene: 4. The CDR3 loop is CASSLTSAGGNEQFF. The CDR3 DNA reads as TGTGCCAGCAGCTTAACTTCAGCGGGGGGTAATGAGCAGTTCTTC.

As concerns this clonotype: Germline and junction disagree at one end, which may indicate a read error. The chain links TRBV11-3 to TRBJ2-1; 8 bases map to TRBD2. Per the germline V gene, CDR1 is SGHNT and CDR2 is YENEEA. The CDR3 sequence is 13 residues long. CDR3 amino acids: CASSLAGLNEQFF. The CDR3 DNA follows: TGTGCCAGCAGTTTAGCGGGGCTCAATGAGCAGTTCTTC.

V and J are TRBV18 and TRBJ2-6; 9 nucleotides align to TRBD1. V shed 1 base and J 8 bases; nucleotides not matched to a gene: 6. This CDR3 is built from 16 residues. Germline loops: CDR1 KGHSH, CDR2 LQKENI. The CDR3 protein is CASSPQRDRVTNVLTF. CDR3 nucleotide sequence: TGTGCCAGCTCACCACAAAGGGACAGGGTAACCAACGTCCTGACTTTC. The full variable domain, in which reference TRBV18 and TRBJ2-6 provide the parts outside the CDR3, is NAGVMQNPRHLVRRRGQEARLRCSPMKGHSHVYWYRQLPEEGLKFMVYLQKENIIDESGMPKERFSAEFPKEGPSILRIQQVVRGDSAAYFCASSPQRDRVTNVLTFGAGSRLTVL.

The chain couples TRBV7-2 to TRBJ2-1, with 15 positions matching TRBD2. The V and J ends lost 2 bases and 2 bases, in that order; junction bases with no gene match: 7. The CDR3 sequence is 19 residues long. The germline V gene encodes CDR1 SGHTA and CDR2 FQGNSA. The CDR3 here is CASSLLGGLAGGAYNEQFF. The CDR3 nucleotides are TGTGCCAGCAGCTTACTAGGGGGACTAGCGGGAGGAGCCTACAATGAGCAGTTCTTC.

The chain couples TRBV12-3 or TRBV12-4 to TRBJ2-7, with 7 bases matching TRBD2. J gave up 4 bases and V 8 bases, and 11 bases lay outside the gene matches. The CDR3 covers 14 residues. Written as DNA, the CDR3 is TGTGCCAGCGGGCACGGAGCGGGGAGTTACGAGCAGTACTTC. It specifies CASGHGAGSYEQYF.